This entry lists 7 T cell receptor beta chains sequenced from one sample in a study of CD8+ T cells in alopecia areata. Sequencing templates came from extracted RNA that was reverse transcribed into cDNA. The repertoire was sequenced with immunoSEQ multiplex PCR; TCRdb's copy has only in-frame clones and lacks some. This table has some 170,000 clones, less than 75% appearing once. Here the sequenced sample was CD8+ T cells sorted from blood, taken at week 0. The receptors derive from a human donor with alopecia areata.

CDR3 DNA sequence: TGCGCCAGCAGCCATTTAGACAAGAACACCGGGGAGCTGTTTTTT. This translates into CASSHLDKNTGELFF. V usage is TRBV4-1 and J usage is TRBJ2-2; D gene unclear. Germline values: CDR1 MGHRA, CDR2 YSYEKL. Between the trimmed V and J ends, which lost 3 bases and 1 base, there was a span of 9 bases. CDR3 length: 15 residues.

This clone came up a few times. V and J are TRBV7-8 and TRBJ1-5; 7 bases are a match to TRBD1. Germline V lookup: CDR1 SGHVS, CDR2 FQNEAQ. CDR3 length: 15 amino acids. V shed 2 bases and J 4 bases; nucleotides not matched to a gene: 5. CDR3 residues: CASSLLDRENQPQHF. The CDR3 bases are TGTGCCAGCAGCTTACTCGACAGGGAAAATCAGCCCCAGCATTTT.

This chain connects TRBV6-5 to TRBJ2-5; 7 bases line up with TRBD2. V shed 6 bases and J 7 bases; nucleotides not matched to a gene: 8. This CDR3 contains 13 residues. CDR1 is MNHEY and CDR2 is SVGAGI in the germline V gene. CDR3 in DNA: TGTGCCAGCAGACTCTTTCCTAGCGGGACCCAGTACTTC. It encodes CASRLFPSGTQYF.

The chain couples TRBV2 to TRBJ1-2; 8 bases map to TRBD1. The germline V gene encodes CDR1 SNHLY and CDR2 FYNNEI. J was trimmed by 4 bases and V by 2 bases; bases with no gene match: 9. The CDR3 is 16 amino acids. The CDR3 protein is CASSEWTGSAGYGYTF. The CDR3 DNA reads as TGTGCCAGCAGTGAATGGACAGGGTCGGCGGGCTATGGCTACACCTTC.

This chain uses TRBV19 with TRBJ2-7; tentative D call: TRBD1 (7 bases). The CDR3 is 15 residues long. Germline V gene sequence: CDR1 LNHDA, CDR2 SQIVND (reference sequence). Trimming pared 7 bases from V and 5 bases from J, leaving 21 bases between. The DNA of the CDR3 is TGTGCCAGTATGGATATGTTGGCAGGGGGGAACGAGCAGTACTTC. Translating gives CASMDMLAGGNEQYF.

The chain joins TRBV30 to TRBJ2-1, with unresolved D. This CDR3 is 13 amino acids long. V lost 0 bases and J lost 4, with 7 bases in between. Germline V gives CDR1 GTSNPN, CDR2 SVGIG (reference sequence). CDR3 protein: CAWSVFKYNEQFF. The CDR3 region has the DNA TGTGCCTGGAGTGTTTTTAAGTACAATGAGCAGTTCTTC.

This clone was seen just once. The chain recombines TRBV9 with TRBJ1-2; no clear D. This CDR3 spans 13 amino acids. With 4 bases removed from V and 6 bases from J, the gap between germline ends came to 13 bases. CDR1 is SGDLS, CDR2 YYNGEE, per germline. The CDR3 here is CASSSIRMNGYTF. The CDR3 nucleotides read TGTGCCAGCAGCTCAATCAGGATGAATGGCTACACCTTC. Based on the CDR3 plus reference TRBV9 and TRBJ1-2, the full variable domain is DSGVTQTPKHLITATGQRVTLRCSPRSGDLSVYWYQQSLDQGLQFLIQYYNGEERAKGNILERFSAQQFPDLHSELNLSSLELGDSALYFCASSSIRMNGYTFGSGTRLTVV.